The T cell receptor (beta chain) described here comes from a study of regulatory T cells in long-lasting Graves disease. Study findings and constraints: Favored gene segments in persistent disease were TRBV28, TRBJ1-2 and TRBJ2-5. For persistent Graves' patients, TCR diversity was lower than for newly diagnosed ones. Relative to new patients (roughly 970), persistent patients exhibited greater sharing of public clonotypes (more than 2,500).

Construction of TCR beta libraries relied on iRepertoire HTBI primers and on Arm-PCR targeting CDR3 regions. Each CDR3 protein is one row after TCRdb ran MiXCR on the multiplex PCR reads. The sample carries about 470,000 distinct CDR3 sequences, 20% to 25% recorded once. This clonotype was detected ten times or more. Its antigen is unknown. Time point denoted: persistent/refractory GD, antithyroid drugs over 5 years with positive TRAb. Scientists built the TCR library using RNA that was extracted from PBMCs. Trimming left V 4 bases short and J 4 bases short, with 13 bases between. The germline gives CDR1 MNHEY, CDR2 SMNVEV (reference sequence). This CDR3 has 14 amino acids.

This chain links TRBV27 with TRBJ2-5; D is uncertain. The source was peripheral blood mononuclear cells (PBMCs), collected when the disease was refractory, from a patient treated with antithyroid drugs. This sequence was found in a female donor with Graves disease. The CDR3 nucleotides are TGTGCCAGCAGTTCCCGCTTGGGCGGAGAGACCCAGTACTTC. This sequence encodes CASSSRLGGETQYF.